Each of the 17 T cell receptor beta chains below was sequenced from the same sample in a study of cytomegalovirus exposure and HLA in healthy donors. In the PCR, 60 Vbeta and 13 Jbeta primers were used. TCRdb's table, derived via immunoSEQ multiplex PCR, lists solely in-frame clones and lacks some. The sample includes about 94,000 clones, approximately 77% of them seen just once. The specimen sequenced was PBMCs. The receptor set was obtained from a human donor in good health.

The chain is built from TRBV4-1 and TRBJ2-7, with 9 nucleotides matching TRBD2. This CDR3 contains 18 residues. Germline values: CDR1 MGHRA, CDR2 YSYEKL. Unmatched junction bases numbered 12, after V lost 3 bases and J lost 0 bases. In DNA form, the CDR3 reads TGCGCCAGCAGCCAGGCCCTGCCGAGCGGGGGGTTCTCCTACGAGCAGTACTTC. This codes for CASSQALPSGGFSYEQYF.

V usage is TRBV5-1 and J usage is TRBJ2-5; D is uncertain. CDR3 length equals 13 residues. In germline, CDR1 is SGHRS, CDR2 YFSETQ. V was clipped by 0 bases and J by 4 bases, with 7 bases between them. This chain's CDR3 is CASSLGAGETQYF. Written as DNA, the CDR3 is TGCGCCAGCAGCTTGGGGGCAGGAGAGACCCAGTACTTC.

Notes on this clone: Other DNA sequences in this sample translate to the same CDR3. The V and J genes are TRBV7-2 and TRBJ1-2; 7 bases are shared with TRBD1. The V gene end was trimmed by 1 base and the J gene end by 8 bases; junction bases not matched to a gene: 1. The germline V gene encodes CDR1 SGHTA and CDR2 FQGNSA. The CDR3 has 12 residues. CDR3 sequence reads: CASSLGQGGYTF. The CDR3 DNA reads as TGTGCCAGCAGCTTAGGACAGGGCGGCTACACCTTC.

J is TRBJ1-1 and V is TRBV5-6; D perhaps matches TRBD1 (5 bases). The CDR3 totals 15 residues. CDR1 and CDR2 (germline): SGHDT, YYEEEE. Between the trimmed V and J ends, which lost 0 bases and 2 bases, there was a span of 11 bases. The CDR3 DNA reads TGTGCCAGCAGCTTGGGGACACGCCGTAACACTGAAGCTTTCTTT. It codes for CASSLGTRRNTEAFF.

CDR3 loop: CASSQGQGVGGYTF. CDR3 in DNA: TGTGCCAGCAGCCAGGGACAGGGGGTGGGAGGCTACACCTTC. The chain couples TRBV9 to TRBJ1-2, with TRBD1 matching 11 bases. V was clipped by 4 bases and J by 8 bases; unmatched bases: 7. This CDR3 spans 14 amino acids. Germline values: CDR1 SGDLS, CDR2 YYNGEE.

Concerning this clone itself: Mismatch with germline at one junction end may stem from a read error. Other nucleotide sequences from this sample produce the same CDR3. V usage is TRBV5-4 and J usage is TRBJ1-1; no reliable D call. The germline V gene has CDR1 SGHNT and CDR2 YYREEE (reference sequence). This CDR3 is 15 amino acids long. This chain's CDR3 is CASSLVGGPIPKAFF. CDR3 nucleotides: TGCGCCAGCAGCCTGGTTGGAGGGCCGATCCCAAAAGCTTTCTTT.

This clone was counted only a few times. This rearrangement joins TRBV9 to TRBJ1-6; D remains unclear. This CDR3 region has 13 residues. Germline V gives CDR1 SGDLS, CDR2 YYNGEE. V lost 0 bases and J 5 bases, leaving 3 bases between the germline ends. The CDR3 bases are TGTGCCAGCAGCGTAGCCGATAATTCACCCCTCCACTTT. Its translation is CASSVADNSPLHF.

This chain connects TRBV27 to TRBJ1-5, with D unresolved. V was pared by 5 bases and J by 4 bases, with 9 bases between. The germline gives CDR1 MNHEY, CDR2 SMNVEV (reference sequence). The CDR3 extends over 13 amino acids. The CDR3 region has the DNA TGTGCCAGCAGTGCTACACAGAATCAGCCCCAGCATTTT. This gives the protein CASSATQNQPQHF.

V and J are TRBV2 and TRBJ2-3; 12 bases align to TRBD2. This CDR3 is built from 14 residues. The germline V gene encodes CDR1 SNHLY and CDR2 FYNNEI. The V gene end was trimmed by 9 bases and the J gene end by 2 bases; junction bases not matched to a gene: 3. CDR3 sequence reads: CASRTSGATDTQYF. CDR3 sequence (DNA): TGTGCCAGTCGGACTAGCGGGGCCACAGATACGCAGTATTTT. Filled out from reference TRBV2 and TRBJ2-3, the complete variable domain reads EPEVTQTPSHQVTQMGQEVILRCVPISNHLYFYWYRQILGQKVEFLVSFYNNEISEKSEIFDDQFSVERPDGSNFTLKIRSTKLEDSAMYFCASRTSGATDTQYFGPGTRLTVL.

The V and J genes are TRBV27 and TRBJ2-1, with 8 bases lining up with TRBD1. The CDR3 spans 14 residues. Germline V gene sequence: CDR1 MNHEY, CDR2 SMNVEV (reference sequence). Trimming took 7 bases from V and 9 from J; bases not matched to a gene: 11. Here the CDR3 reads CASIRQGKGGEQFF. DNA of the CDR3: TGTGCCAGCATACGACAGGGGAAAGGCGGTGAGCAGTTCTTC.

The CDR3 here is CASSGGTGYEQYF. CDR3 nucleotides: TGTGCCAGCAGTGGCGGGACAGGGTACGAGCAGTACTTC. The chain carries TRBV6-5 and TRBJ2-7; 9 bases are shared with TRBD1. The CDR3 runs 13 residues. V lost 5 bases, J lost 4 bases, and 3 bases stayed unmatched. CDR1 and CDR2 (germline): MNHEY, SVGAGI.

The chain combines TRBV28 with TRBJ1-4; the D gene is possibly TRBD1 (5 bases). The CDR3 contains 14 residues. The germline V gene encodes CDR1 MDHEN and CDR2 SYDVKM. The V gene lost 3 bases and the J gene lost 5 bases, with 10 bases spanning the gap. The CDR3 coding sequence is TGTGCCAGCAGTTTGGAGGGGCCCAATGAAAAACTGTTTTTT. Translating gives CASSLEGPNEKLFF.

Of note for this clone: An end of the junction differs from the germline gene, which may be a read error. The chain combines TRBV7-2 with TRBJ1-3; 8 bases fit TRBD1. The germline V gene encodes CDR1 SGHTA and CDR2 FQGNSA. The CDR3 is 16 residues long. The CDR3 spells CASSLRTGTSRNTIYF. In nucleotides, the CDR3 is TGTGCCAGCAGCCTCCGGACAGGGACCTCTCGAAACACCATATATTTT.

The chain combines TRBV19 with TRBJ1-1, with D possibly matching TRBD1 (6 bases). This CDR3 has 13 amino acids. Trimming took off 6 bases at V and 6 bases at J, with 14 bases between the two ends. Germline CDR1 is LNHDA and CDR2 is SQIVND (reference sequence). The CDR3 nucleotides read TGTGCCAGTAGGATACAGGGTTTCGCTGAAGCTTTCTTT. It translates to CASRIQGFAEAFF.

The chain joins TRBV23-1 to TRBJ1-2; 12 positions agree with TRBD1. TRBV23-1 counts as an open reading frame of uncertain function. The V gene end was trimmed by 2 bases and the J gene end by 2 bases; junction bases not matched to a gene: 3. This CDR3 is 16 amino acids long. The DNA of the CDR3 is TGCGCCAGCAGTCAAAGGGGACAGGGGGCGAACTATGGCTACACCTTC. Amino acid sequence: CASSQRGQGANYGYTF.

The chain links TRBV19 to TRBJ1-3, with 7 bases identical to TRBD1. The CDR3 runs to 14 residues. CDR1 is LNHDA and CDR2 is SQIVND in the germline V gene (reference sequence). Trimming at V came to 5 bases and at J to 3 bases, leaving 4 bases not matched to a gene. The CDR3 nucleotides are TGTGCCAGTAGTCCTGGGACAGTTGGAAACACCATATATTTT. This translates into CASSPGTVGNTIYF. Full variable domain (outside the CDR3, taken from reference TRBV19 and TRBJ1-3): DGGITQSPKYLFRKEGQNVTLSCEQNLNHDAMYWYRQDPGQGLRLIYYSQIVNDFQKGDIAEGYSVSREKKESFPLTVTSAQKNPTAFYLCASSPGTVGNTIYFGEGSWLTVV.

V and J are TRBV6-1 and TRBJ2-5, with a possible D match to TRBD1 (6 bases). The CDR3 loop spans 15 amino acids. Germline lookup yields CDR1 MNHNS and CDR2 SASEGT. V was trimmed by 4 bases and J by 4 bases, leaving 16 bases between them. The CDR3 reads CASSATGNTGETQYF. The CDR3 coding sequence is TGTGCCAGCAGTGCCACAGGGAACACAGGAGAGACCCAGTACTTC.